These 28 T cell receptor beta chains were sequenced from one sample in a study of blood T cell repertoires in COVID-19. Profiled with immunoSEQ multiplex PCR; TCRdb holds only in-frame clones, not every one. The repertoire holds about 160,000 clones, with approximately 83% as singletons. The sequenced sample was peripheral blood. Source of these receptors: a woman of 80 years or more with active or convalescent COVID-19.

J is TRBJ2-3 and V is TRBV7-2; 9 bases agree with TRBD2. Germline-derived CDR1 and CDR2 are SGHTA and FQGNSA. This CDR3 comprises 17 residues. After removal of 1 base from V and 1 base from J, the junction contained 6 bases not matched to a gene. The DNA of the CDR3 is TGTGCCAGCAGCTTAGTTCCAGCGGGGGGTGGCACAGATACGCAGTATTTT. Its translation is CASSLVPAGGGTDTQYF.

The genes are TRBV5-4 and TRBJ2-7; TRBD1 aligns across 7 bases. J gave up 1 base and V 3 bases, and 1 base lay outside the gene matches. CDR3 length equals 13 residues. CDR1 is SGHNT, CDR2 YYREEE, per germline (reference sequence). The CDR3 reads CASSWTGSYEQYF. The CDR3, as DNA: TGTGCCAGCAGCTGGACAGGTTCCTACGAGCAGTACTTC.

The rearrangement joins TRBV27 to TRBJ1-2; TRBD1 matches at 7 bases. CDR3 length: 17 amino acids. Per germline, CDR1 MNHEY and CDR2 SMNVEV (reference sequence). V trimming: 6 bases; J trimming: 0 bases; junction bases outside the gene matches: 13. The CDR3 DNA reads TGTGCCAGCAGCCCCTACCGGGACAGAAATACTAACTATGGCTACACCTTC. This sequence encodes CASSPYRDRNTNYGYTF.

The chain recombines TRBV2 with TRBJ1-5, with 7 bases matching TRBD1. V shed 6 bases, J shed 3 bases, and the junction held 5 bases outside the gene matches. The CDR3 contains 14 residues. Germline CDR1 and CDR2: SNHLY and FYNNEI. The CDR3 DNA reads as TGTGCCAGCAGCGAGGACAGGATCAATCAGCCCCAGCATTTT. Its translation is CASSEDRINQPQHF. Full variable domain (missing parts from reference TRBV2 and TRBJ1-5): EPEVTQTPSHQVTQMGQEVILRCVPISNHLYFYWYRQILGQKVEFLVSFYNNEISEKSEIFDDQFSVERPDGSNFTLKIRSTKLEDSAMYFCASSEDRINQPQHFGDGTRLSIL.

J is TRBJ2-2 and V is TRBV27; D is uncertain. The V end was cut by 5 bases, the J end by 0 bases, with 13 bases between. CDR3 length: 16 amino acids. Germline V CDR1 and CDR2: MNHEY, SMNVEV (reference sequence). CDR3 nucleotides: TGTGCCAGCAGTCCAGACAAAGTCGCGAACACCGGGGAGCTGTTTTTT. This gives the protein CASSPDKVANTGELFF.

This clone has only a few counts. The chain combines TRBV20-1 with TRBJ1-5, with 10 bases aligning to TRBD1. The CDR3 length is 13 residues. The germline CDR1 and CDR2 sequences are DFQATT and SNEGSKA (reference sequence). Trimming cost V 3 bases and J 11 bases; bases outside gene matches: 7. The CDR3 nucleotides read TGCAGTGCTAGTCCGGGACAGGGGAGGACCCAGCATTTT. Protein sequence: CSASPGQGRTQHF.

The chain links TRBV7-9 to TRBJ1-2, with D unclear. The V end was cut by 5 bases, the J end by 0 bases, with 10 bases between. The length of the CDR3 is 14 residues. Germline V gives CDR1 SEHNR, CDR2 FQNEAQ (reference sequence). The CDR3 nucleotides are TGTGCCAGCAGCGCCTCTAACGCTAACTATGGCTACACCTTC. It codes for CASSASNANYGYTF.

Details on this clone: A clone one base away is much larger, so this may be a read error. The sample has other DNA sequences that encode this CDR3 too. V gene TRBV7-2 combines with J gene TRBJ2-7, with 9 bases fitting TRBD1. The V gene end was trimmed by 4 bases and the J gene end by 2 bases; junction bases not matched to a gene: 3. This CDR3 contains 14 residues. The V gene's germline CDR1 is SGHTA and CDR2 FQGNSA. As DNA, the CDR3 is TGTGCCAGCAGCTCCGGGACAGGGCCCTACGAGCAGTACTTC. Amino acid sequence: CASSSGTGPYEQYF.

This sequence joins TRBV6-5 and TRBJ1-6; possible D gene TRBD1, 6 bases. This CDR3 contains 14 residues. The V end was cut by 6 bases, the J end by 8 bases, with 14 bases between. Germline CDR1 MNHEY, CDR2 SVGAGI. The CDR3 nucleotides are TGTGCCAGCAGGCGGGGGGCCGAGGATTCACCCCTCCACTTT. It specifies CASRRGAEDSPLHF.

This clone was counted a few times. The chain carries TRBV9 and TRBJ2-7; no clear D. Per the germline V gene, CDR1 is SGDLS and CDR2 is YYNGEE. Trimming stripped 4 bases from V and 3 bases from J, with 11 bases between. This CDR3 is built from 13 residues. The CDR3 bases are TGTGCCAGCAGCCCGCCCTCTAGCTACGAGCAGTACTTC. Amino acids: CASSPPSSYEQYF.

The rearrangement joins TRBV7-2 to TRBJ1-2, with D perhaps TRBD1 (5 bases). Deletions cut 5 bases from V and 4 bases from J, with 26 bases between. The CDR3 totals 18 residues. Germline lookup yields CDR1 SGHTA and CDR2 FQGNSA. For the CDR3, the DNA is TGTGCCAGCAGCGAAAGGCCCGTGTCTGGGGCGTCGGGCTATGGCTACACCTTC. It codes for CASSERPVSGASGYGYTF.

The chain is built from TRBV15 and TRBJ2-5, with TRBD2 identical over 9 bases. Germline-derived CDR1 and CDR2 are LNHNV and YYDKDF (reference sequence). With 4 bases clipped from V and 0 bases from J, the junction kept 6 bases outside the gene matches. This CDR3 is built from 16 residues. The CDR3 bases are TGTGCCACCAGCATAGGGGCGGGGGGGGACCAAGAGACCCAGTACTTC. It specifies CATSIGAGGDQETQYF.

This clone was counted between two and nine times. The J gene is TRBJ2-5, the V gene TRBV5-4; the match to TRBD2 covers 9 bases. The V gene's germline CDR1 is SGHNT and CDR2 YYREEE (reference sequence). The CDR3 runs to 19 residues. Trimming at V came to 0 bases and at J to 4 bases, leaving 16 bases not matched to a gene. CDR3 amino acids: CASSLAGGLALPIAETQYF. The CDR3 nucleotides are TGTGCCAGCAGCTTGGCCGGGGGACTAGCACTCCCAATAGCAGAGACCCAGTACTTC.

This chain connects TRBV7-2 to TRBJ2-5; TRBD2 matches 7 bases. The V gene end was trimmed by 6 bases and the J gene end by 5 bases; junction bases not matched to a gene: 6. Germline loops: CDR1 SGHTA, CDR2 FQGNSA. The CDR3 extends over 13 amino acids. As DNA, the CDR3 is TGTGCCAGCAGTCGCGGGGGATCGGAGACCCAGTACTTC. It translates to CASSRGGSETQYF.

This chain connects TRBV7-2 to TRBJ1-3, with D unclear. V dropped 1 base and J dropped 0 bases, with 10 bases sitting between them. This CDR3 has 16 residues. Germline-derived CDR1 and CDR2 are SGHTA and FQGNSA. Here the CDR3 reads CASSLDGTISGNTIYF. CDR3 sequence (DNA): TGTGCCAGCAGCTTAGATGGCACAATCTCTGGAAACACCATATATTTT.

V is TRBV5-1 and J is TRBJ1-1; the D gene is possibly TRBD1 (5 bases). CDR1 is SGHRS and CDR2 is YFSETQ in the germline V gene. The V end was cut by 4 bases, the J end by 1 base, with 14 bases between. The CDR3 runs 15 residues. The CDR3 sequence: CASSRDGTGNTEAFF. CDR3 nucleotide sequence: TGCGCCAGCAGCCGAGACGGGACTGGGAACACTGAAGCTTTCTTT.

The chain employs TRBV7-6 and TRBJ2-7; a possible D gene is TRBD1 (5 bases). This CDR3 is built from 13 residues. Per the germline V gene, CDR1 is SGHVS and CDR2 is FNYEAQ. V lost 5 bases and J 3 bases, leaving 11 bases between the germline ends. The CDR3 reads CASSPAQGYEQYF. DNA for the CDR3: TGTGCCAGCAGCCCCGCCCAGGGCTACGAGCAGTACTTC.

CDR3 sequence reads: CASSPQGRSGNTIYF. The CDR3 nucleotides read TGTGCCAGCAGCCCCCAGGGCCGCTCTGGAAACACCATATATTTT. This chain uses TRBV5-6 with TRBJ1-3, with D maybe TRBD1 (5 bases). CDR3 length equals 15 residues. Germline assignment: CDR1 SGHDT and CDR2 YYEEEE. The ends were cut back, 4 bases at V and 0 bases at J, with 11 bases in the middle.

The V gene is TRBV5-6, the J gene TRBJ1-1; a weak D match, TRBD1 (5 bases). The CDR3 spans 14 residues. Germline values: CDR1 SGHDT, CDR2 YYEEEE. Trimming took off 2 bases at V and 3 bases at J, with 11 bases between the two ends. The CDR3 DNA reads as TGTGCCAGCAGCTTTGGTCGGGGGGACACTGAAGCTTTCTTT. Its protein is CASSFGRGDTEAFF.

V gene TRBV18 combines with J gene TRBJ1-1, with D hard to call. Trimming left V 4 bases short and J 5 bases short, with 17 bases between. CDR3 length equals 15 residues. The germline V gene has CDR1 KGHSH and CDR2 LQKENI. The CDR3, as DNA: TGTGCCAGCTCACGAACCGGGTCTGCGGGGACTGAAGCTTTCTTT. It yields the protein CASSRTGSAGTEAFF.

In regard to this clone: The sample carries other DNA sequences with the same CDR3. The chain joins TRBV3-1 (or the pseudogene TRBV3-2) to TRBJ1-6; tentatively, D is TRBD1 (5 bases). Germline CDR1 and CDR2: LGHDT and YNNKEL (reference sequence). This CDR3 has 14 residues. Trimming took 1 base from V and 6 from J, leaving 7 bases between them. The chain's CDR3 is CASSQGQGNSPLHF. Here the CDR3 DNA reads TGTGCCAGCAGCCAAGGGCAGGGTAATTCACCCCTCCACTTT.

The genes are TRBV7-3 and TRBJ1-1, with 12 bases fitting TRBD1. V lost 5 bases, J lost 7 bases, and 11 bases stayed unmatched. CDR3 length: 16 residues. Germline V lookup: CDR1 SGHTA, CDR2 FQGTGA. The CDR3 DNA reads TGTGCCAGCAGCCTAAAGGGGGACAGGGGGCCGGTTGAAGCTTTCTTT. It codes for CASSLKGDRGPVEAFF.

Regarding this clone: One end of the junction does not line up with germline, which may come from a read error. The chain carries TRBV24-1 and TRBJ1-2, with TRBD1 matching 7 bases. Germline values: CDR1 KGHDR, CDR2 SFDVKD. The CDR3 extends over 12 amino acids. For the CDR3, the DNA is TGTGCCACCAGTGATCGGGACAGTCTGGGGTCCTTC. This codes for CATSDRDSLGSF.

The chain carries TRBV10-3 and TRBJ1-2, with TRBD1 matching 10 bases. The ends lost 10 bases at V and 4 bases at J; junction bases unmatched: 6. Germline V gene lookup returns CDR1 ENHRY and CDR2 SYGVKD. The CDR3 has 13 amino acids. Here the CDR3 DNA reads TGTGCCACCGGGACAGGGGTTGTCTATGGCTACACCTTC. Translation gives CATGTGVVYGYTF.

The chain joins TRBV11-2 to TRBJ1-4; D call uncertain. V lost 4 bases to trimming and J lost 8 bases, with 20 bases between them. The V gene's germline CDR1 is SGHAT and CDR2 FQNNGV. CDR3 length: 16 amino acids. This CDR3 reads CASSSRRAVEEEKLFF. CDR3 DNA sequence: TGTGCCAGCAGCTCGAGGAGGGCGGTAGAGGAGGAAAAACTGTTTTTT.

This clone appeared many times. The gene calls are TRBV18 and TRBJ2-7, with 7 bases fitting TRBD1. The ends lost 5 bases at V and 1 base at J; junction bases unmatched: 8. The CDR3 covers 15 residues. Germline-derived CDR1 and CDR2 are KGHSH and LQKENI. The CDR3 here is CASSETSTGSYEQYF. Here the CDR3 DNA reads TGTGCCAGCTCAGAAACTTCGACAGGGTCCTACGAGCAGTACTTC.

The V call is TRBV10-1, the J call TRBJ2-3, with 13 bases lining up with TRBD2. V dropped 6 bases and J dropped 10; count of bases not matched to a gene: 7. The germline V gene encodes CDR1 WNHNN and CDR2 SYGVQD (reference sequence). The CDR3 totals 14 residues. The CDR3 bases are TGCGCCAGCAGACCTGGGACTAGCGGGGTGCCGCAGTATTTT. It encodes CASRPGTSGVPQYF.

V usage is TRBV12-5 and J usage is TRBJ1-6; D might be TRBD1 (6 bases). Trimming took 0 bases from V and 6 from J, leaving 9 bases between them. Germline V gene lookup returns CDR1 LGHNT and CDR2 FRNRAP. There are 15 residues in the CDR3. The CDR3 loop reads CASGLVVGGNSPLHF. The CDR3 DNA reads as TGTGCTAGTGGTTTGGTAGTAGGGGGTAATTCACCCCTCCACTTT.